The present T cell receptor (beta chain) was sequenced within a study of shared clonotypes between healthy human individuals. Background on the study: Each donor's CD4 naive and CD4 memory cells filled three plates apiece, CD8 naive two, and CD8 memory one.

The data were produced by immunoSEQ multiplex PCR, yet TCRdb's version contains in-frame clones alone and is incomplete. The top ten hold around 0.21% of the sample, which has fewer than 1 million clones, roughly 96% seen once. Germline V gene lookup returns CDR1 SQVTM and CDR2 ANQGSEA. This CDR3 spans 14 amino acids. V was cut by 3 bases and J by 2 bases, with 10 bases left in between. CD45RO negativity and positive selection for CCR7 defined naive CD8 cells, a population that excluded terminally differentiated effector memory CD45RA+ cells. Comment on this clone: What it binds is unknown.

Study results and limitations: Few donors limited the genetic and exposure-history diversity represented. Of the naive CD4 clonotypes, about 5% were shared across several donors. Clonotypes shared by all four donors outscored non-shared clonotypes in generation probability.

The material sequenced was naive CD8+ T cells sorted from blood. The source of this sequence is a man aged 25 to 40 in good health. The chain uses TRBV29-1 and TRBJ2-2; possibly TRBD2 for D (6 bases). CDR3 region: CSVDAGTNTGELFF. The CDR3 region has the DNA TGCAGCGTTGATGCAGGGACTAACACCGGGGAGCTGTTTTTT.